This T cell receptor (beta chain) was documented in a study of OX40 agonist ivuxolimab in advanced cancers. Study background: All patients had ivuxolimab intravenously every 2 weeks at 0.01 to 10 mg/kg. Among those treated, three patients had partial responses, one with hepatocellular carcinoma and two with cutaneous melanoma. Study-level points and caveats: Expanded peripheral T cell antigen specificity was not determined.

Method: immunoSEQ multiplex PCR; TCRdb's copy keeps in-frame clones and lacks some. The sample records over 75,000 clones, around 87% being singletons. The count of this clone is one. Its antigen is unidentified. The V end was cut by 0 bases, the J end by 8 bases, with 10 bases between. CDR3 size: 14 residues. Germline V gene sequence: CDR1 WNHNN, CDR2 SYGVQD (reference sequence). This rearrangement joins TRBV10-1 to TRBJ2-2; D ambiguous. The sequenced sample was CD4+ or CD8+ T cells sorted from blood, obtained in a trial of the OX40 agonist ivuxolimab. The sequence was collected from an adult with an advanced solid tumor such as melanoma, head and neck, liver or kidney cancer. Here the CDR3 DNA reads TGCGCCAGCAGTGAGTCGTCTCTTTCTGGGGAGCTGTTTTTT. Its protein is CASSESSLSGELFF.